The rows below give T cell receptor beta chains drawn from one sample of a study of chemoradiotherapy in HPV16-positive cancers. TCRdb keeps only in-frame clones here, not all; method: immunoSEQ multiplex PCR. Altogether several thousand clones are present, approximately 80% being singletons, with the ten largest covering about 9.1%. The sample was acquired from a patient who underwent chemoradiotherapy. The origin of the receptors is a human donor with HPV-associated anogenital cancer. Both conserved end residues are part of each CDR3. A D gene is named only where the DNA matches it firmly. Size is stated for part of the rows, as once, few or many counts, or as a class when the clone is expanded.

>NA|NA|TRBJ1-4|TRBV2
TGTGCCAGCAGTCAACAGGGTCTAACTAATGAAAAACTGTTTTTT
CASSQQGLTNEKLFF
>NA|NA|TRBJ1-5|TRBV6-4
TGTGCCAGCAGCGACAGTTCCAATCAGCCCCAGCATTTT
CASSDSSNQPQHF
>NA|NA|TRBJ1-4|TRBV7-9
TGTGCCAGCAGCCGCGGACGGATGGGGGGAAAACTGTTTTTT
CASSRGRMGGKLFF
>NA|NA|TRBJ2-1|TRBV7-7
TGTGCTAGCGCGCAAGGTAGTTCCTACAATGAGCAGTTCTTC
CASAQGSSYNEQFF
>NA|NA|TRBJ2-7|TRBV9
TGTGCCAGCAGCGTAGATACAGGGTATTCCTACGAGCAGTACTTC
CASSVDTGYSYEQYF
>TRBD1|NA|TRBJ1-5|TRBV6-1
TGTGCCAGCAGTGAACGCGCAGGGGGCACGGGCAATCAGCCCCAGCATTTT
CASSERAGGTGNQPQHF
>NA|NA|TRBJ1-2|TRBV19
TGTGCCAGTAGCCACAGGGACCGAAAGTATGGCTACACCTTC
CASSHRDRKYGYTF
>NA|few|TRBJ1-2|TRBV2
TGTGCCAGCAGTGAGGGTTATTATGGCTACACCTTC
CASSEGYYGYTF
>NA|NA|TRBJ1-1|TRBV9
TGTGCCAGCAGCGTACAGGGTGTTTTAACTGAAGCTTTCTTT
CASSVQGVLTEAFF
>NA|NA|TRBJ2-1|TRBV6-5
TGTGCCAGCAGTTACAACAGGGTAGTTAATGAGCAGTTCTTC
CASSYNRVVNEQFF
>NA|NA|TRBJ2-5|TRBV2
TGTGCCAGCAGGGACCGGGACCTACCCCGTGGATACTTC
CASRDRDLPRGYF
>NA|NA|TRBJ1-6|TRBV2
TGTGCCAGCCGGACCCCAAGGGATTCACCCCTCCACTTT
CASRTPRDSPLHF
>NA|NA|TRBJ2-5|TRBV6-1
TGTGCCAGCAGTGAGTTGGCACCGGTCGGTGGAGAGACCCAGTACTTC
CASSELAPVGGETQYF
>TRBD1|NA|TRBJ1-1|TRBV9
TGTGCCAGCAGCCCAGGACAGGGGGGGTACACTGAAGCTTTCTTT
CASSPGQGGYTEAFF
>NA|NA|TRBJ1-1|TRBV21-1
TGTGCCAGCAGCAAAGCGGGGAGGGACTGTAACACTGAAGCTTTCTTT
CASSKAGRDCNTEAFF
>NA|NA|TRBJ2-5|TRBV5-1
TGCGCCAGCAGCTCTGTCCAAGAGACCCAGTACTTC
CASSSVQETQYF
>TRBD1|NA|TRBJ1-3|TRBV30
TGTGCCTGGAGTGGGGGACAGAGCTCTGGAAACACCATATATTTT
CAWSGGQSSGNTIYF
>TRBD2|NA|TRBJ2-5|TRBV5-1
TGCGCCAGCAGCGAAACCGGGGGGGCGGAGACCCAGTACTTC
CASSETGGAETQYF
>NA|NA|TRBJ1-5|TRBV6-1
TGTGCCAGCAGTGAGTCCTCCGGGGGCCGCAATCAGCCCCAGCATTTT
CASSESSGGRNQPQHF
>NA|NA|TRBJ1-4|TRBV5-6
TGTGCCAGCAGCTTGGTGACTGCAACTAATGAAAAACTGTTTTTT
CASSLVTATNEKLFF
>NA|NA|TRBJ1-3|TRBV27
TGTGCCAGCAGTCCCTGGATCACCTTTGGAAACACCATATATTTT
CASSPWITFGNTIYF
>NA|NA|TRBJ1-4|TRBV28
TGTGCCAGCAGTCCCCGTTGGGGCGAAAAACTGTTTTTT
CASSPRWGEKLFF